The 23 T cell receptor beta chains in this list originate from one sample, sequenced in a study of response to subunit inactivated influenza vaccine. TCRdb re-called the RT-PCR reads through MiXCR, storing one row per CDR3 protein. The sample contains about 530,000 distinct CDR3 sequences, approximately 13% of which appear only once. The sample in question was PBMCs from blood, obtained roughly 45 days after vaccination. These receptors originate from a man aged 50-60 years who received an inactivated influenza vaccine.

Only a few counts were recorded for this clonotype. The CDR3 region has the DNA TGTGCCAGCAGCACCTCGACAGGGGTGAGGGGCGAGCAGTACTTC. This gives the protein CASSTSTGVRGEQYF. The chain employs TRBV7-9 and TRBJ2-7; 8 nucleotides match TRBD1. Germline V gene data show CDR1 as SEHNR and CDR2 as FQNEAQ (reference sequence). The CDR3 has 15 residues. J gave up 6 bases and V 5 bases, and 12 bases lay outside the gene matches.

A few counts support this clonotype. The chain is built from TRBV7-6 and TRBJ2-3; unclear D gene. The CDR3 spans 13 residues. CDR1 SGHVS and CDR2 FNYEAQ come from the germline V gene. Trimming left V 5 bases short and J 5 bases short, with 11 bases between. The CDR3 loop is CASSALGIDTQYF. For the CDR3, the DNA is TGTGCCAGCAGCGCCCTAGGGATAGATACGCAGTATTTT.

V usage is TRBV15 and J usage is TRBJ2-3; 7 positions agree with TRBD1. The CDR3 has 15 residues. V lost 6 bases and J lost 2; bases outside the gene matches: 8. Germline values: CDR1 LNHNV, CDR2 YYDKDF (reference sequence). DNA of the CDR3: TGTGCCACCAGAGAAAACAGGGGTATCACAGATACGCAGTATTTT. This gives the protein CATRENRGITDTQYF.

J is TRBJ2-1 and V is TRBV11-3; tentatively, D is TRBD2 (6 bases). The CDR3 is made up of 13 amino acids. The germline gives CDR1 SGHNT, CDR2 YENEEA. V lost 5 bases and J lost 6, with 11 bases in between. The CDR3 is CASSRGLTNEQFF. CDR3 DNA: TGTGCCAGCAGCCGGGGACTTACCAATGAGCAGTTCTTC.

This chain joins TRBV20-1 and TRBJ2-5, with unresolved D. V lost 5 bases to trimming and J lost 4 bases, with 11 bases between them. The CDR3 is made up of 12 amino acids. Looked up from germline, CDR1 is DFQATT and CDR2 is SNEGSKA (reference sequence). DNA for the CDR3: TGCAGTGCTCCCGAATCGGGAGAGACCCAGTACTTC. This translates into CSAPESGETQYF.

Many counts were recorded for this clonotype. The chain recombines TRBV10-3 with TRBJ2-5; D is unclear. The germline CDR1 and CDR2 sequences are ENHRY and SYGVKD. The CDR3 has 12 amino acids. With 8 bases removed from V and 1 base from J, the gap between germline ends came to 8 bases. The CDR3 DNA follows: TGTGCCATCCGTGGCGGCCAAGAGACCCAGTACTTC. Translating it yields CAIRGGQETQYF.

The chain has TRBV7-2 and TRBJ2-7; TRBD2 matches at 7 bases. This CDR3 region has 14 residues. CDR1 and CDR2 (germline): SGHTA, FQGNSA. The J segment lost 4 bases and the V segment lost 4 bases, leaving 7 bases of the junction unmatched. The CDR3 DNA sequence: TGTGCCAGCAGCTACGGAGCGGGGCAATACGAGCAGTACTTC. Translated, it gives CASSYGAGQYEQYF. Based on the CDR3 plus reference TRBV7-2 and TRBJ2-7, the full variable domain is GAGVSQSPSNKVTEKGKDVELRCDPISGHTALYWYRQSLGQGLEFLIYFQGNSAPDKSGLPSDRFSAERTGGSVSTLTIQRTQQEDSAVYLCASSYGAGQYEQYFGPGTRLTVT.

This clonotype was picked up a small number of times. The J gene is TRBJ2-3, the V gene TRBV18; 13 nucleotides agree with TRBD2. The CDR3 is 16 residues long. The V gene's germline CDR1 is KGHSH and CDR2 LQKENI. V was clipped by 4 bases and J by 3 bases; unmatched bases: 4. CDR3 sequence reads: CASSRPGLAGTDTQYF. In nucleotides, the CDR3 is TGTGCCAGCTCACGTCCGGGACTAGCGGGAACAGATACGCAGTATTTT.

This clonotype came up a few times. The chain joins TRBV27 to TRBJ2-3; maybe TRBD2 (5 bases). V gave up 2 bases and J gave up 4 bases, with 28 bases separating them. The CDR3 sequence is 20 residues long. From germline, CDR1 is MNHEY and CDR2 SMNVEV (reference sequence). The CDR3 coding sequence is TGTGCCAGCAGTTTAAGAGACTCGGTTTGGCTTCGGGGAGTCCCAGATACGCAGTATTTT. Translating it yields CASSLRDSVWLRGVPDTQYF.

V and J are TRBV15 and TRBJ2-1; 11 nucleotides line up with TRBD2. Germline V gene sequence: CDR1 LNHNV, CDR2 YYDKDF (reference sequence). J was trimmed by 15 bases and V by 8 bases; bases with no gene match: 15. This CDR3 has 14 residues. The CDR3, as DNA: TGTGCCACCGCCATTGGGACTAGCGGCGGGGGTCGGTTCTTC. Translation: CATAIGTSGGGRFF.

Here the CDR3 reads CASNGPGLIEQYF. The CDR3, as DNA: TGTGCCAGCAACGGGCCGGGGTTAATTGAGCAGTACTTC. V gene TRBV25-1 combines with J gene TRBJ2-7; the D gene is possibly TRBD2 (5 bases). This CDR3 has 13 amino acids. Germline CDR1 reads MGHDK; CDR2 reads SYGVNS. V was clipped by 7 bases and J by 7 bases, with 17 bases between them.

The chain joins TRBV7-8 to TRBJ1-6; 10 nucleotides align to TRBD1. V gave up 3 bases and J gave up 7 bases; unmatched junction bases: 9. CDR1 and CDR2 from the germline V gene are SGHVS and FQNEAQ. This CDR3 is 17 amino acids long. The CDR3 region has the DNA TGTGCCAGCAGCTTCGACTCGGGACAGGGGAAGAATTCACCCCTCCACTTT. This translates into CASSFDSGQGKNSPLHF. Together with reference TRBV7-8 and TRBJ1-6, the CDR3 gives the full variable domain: GAGVSQSPRYKVAKRGQDVALRCDPISGHVSLFWYQQALGQGPEFLTYFQNEAQLDKSGLPSDRFFAERPEGSVSTLKIQRTQQEDSAVYLCASSFDSGQGKNSPLHFGNGTRLTVT.

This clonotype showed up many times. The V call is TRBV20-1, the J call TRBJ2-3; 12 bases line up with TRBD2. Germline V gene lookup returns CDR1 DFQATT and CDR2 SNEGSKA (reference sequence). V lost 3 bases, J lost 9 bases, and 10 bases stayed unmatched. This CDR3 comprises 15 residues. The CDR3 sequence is CSARFLAGGSETQYF. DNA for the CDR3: TGCAGTGCTAGGTTCCTAGCGGGAGGGAGTGAGACGCAGTATTTT.

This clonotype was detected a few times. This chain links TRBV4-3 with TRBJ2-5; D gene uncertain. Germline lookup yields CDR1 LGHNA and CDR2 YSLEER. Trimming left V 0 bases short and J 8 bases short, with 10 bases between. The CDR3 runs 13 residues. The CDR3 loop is CASSQDIIGTQYF. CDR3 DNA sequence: TGCGCCAGCAGCCAAGATATAATCGGAACCCAGTACTTC.

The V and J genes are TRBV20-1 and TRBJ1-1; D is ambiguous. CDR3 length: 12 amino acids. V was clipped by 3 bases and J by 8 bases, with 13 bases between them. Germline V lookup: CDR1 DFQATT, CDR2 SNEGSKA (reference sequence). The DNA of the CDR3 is TGCAGTGCTAGTGTCGGGGAGTTGGAAGCTTTCTTT. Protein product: CSASVGELEAFF.

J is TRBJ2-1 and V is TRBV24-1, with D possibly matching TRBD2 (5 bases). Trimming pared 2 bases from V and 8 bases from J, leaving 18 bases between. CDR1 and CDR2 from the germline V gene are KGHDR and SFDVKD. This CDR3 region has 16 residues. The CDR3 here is CATSDSRDSSVYEQFF. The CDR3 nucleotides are TGTGCCACCAGTGATTCCCGGGATAGTTCGGTCTATGAGCAGTTCTTC.

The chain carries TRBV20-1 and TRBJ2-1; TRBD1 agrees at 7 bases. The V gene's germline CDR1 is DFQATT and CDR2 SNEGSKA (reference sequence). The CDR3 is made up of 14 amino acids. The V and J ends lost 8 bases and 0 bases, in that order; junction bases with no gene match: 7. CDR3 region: CSTLGQSSYNEQFF. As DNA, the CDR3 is TGCAGTACCTTGGGACAGAGCTCCTACAATGAGCAGTTCTTC.

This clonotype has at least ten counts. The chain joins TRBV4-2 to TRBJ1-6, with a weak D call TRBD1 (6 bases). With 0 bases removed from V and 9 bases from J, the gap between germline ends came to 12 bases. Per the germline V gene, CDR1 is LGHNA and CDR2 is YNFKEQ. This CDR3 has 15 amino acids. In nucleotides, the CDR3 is TGTGCCAGCAGCCAAGATTACAGAGGGGGTTCACCCCTCCACTTT. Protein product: CASSQDYRGGSPLHF.

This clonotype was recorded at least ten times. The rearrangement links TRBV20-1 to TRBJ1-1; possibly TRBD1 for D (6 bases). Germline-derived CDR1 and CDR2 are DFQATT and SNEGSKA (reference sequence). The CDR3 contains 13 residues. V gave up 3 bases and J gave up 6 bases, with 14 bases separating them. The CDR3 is CSASGQRLSEAFF. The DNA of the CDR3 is TGCAGTGCTAGTGGACAGCGGTTATCTGAAGCTTTCTTT.

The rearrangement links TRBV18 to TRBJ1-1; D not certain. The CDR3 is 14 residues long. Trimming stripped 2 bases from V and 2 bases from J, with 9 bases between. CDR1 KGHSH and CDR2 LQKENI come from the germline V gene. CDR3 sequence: CASSPKTDNTEAFF. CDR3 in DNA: TGTGCCAGCTCACCAAAAACAGATAACACTGAAGCTTTCTTT.

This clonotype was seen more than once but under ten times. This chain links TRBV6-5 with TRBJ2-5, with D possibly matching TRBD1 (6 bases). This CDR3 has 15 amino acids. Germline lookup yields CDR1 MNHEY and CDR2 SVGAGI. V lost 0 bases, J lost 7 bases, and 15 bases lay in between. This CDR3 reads CASSYSARGLGTQYF. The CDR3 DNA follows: TGTGCCAGCAGTTACTCCGCCAGGGGATTAGGGACCCAGTACTTC.

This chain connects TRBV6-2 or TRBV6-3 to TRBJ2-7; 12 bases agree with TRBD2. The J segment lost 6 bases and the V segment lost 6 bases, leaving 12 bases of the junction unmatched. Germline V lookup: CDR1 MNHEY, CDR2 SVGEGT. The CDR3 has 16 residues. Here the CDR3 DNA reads TGTGCCAGCAGATCGACAGCACTAGCGGGAGGCAGCGAGCAGTACTTC. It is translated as CASRSTALAGGSEQYF.

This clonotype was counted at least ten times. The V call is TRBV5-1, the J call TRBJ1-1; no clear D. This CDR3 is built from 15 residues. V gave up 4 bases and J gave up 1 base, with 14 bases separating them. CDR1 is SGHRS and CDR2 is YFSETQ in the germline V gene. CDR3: CASSPSTAPNTEAFF. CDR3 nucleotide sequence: TGCGCCAGCAGCCCCTCCACAGCCCCGAACACTGAAGCTTTCTTT.